This TCR beta chain was captured by sequencing in a study of cytomegalovirus exposure and HLA in healthy donors. Study-wide background: Sequencing of about 200 million T cells in an earlier analysis found around 100 million unique TCR beta sequences. HLA-typed donors contributed some 85 million unique TCRs, which were held in an early data release. Study-wide results and caveats: Earlier analysis yielded a pattern in which most TCR beta V segments were productive about 90% or about 30% of the time.

The study ran its PCR with 60 Vbeta and 13 Jbeta primers. Assay: immunoSEQ multiplex PCR; the TCRdb copy retains only in-frame clones and omits some. The table has about 160,000 clones, about 80% seen once. Donors counted as nominally healthy when sampled, yet unrecorded immune exposures were likely. This CDR3 has 13 amino acids. V was clipped by 9 bases and J by 1 base; unmatched bases: 5. The germline CDR1 and CDR2 sequences are KGHSH and LQKENI. As to this clone: The antigen is undetermined.

Sequencing was carried out using PBMCs. This chain links TRBV18 with TRBJ1-1, with 7 bases that match TRBD1. The TCR sequence derives from a man aged 25 to 40 in good health and CMV-seronegative. The CDR3 spells CASGGQENTEAFF. DNA of the CDR3: TGTGCCAGTGGTGGACAGGAGAACACTGAAGCTTTCTTT.